A single sample gave rise to the 14 T cell receptor beta chains below, sequenced in a study of blood T cell repertoires in COVID-19. Generated by immunoSEQ multiplex PCR, the TCRdb table keeps only in-frame clones and is missing some. The sample has around 180,000 clones; roughly 78% are singletons. The sequenced material came from peripheral blood. The origin of the receptors is a man aged 65-85 years with active or convalescent COVID-19.

The chain links TRBV2 to TRBJ2-3; 9 positions match TRBD2. This CDR3 spans 17 amino acids. Per the germline V gene, CDR1 is SNHLY and CDR2 is FYNNEI. J was trimmed by 7 bases and V by 1 base; bases with no gene match: 12. CDR3 residues: CASSEDGGGALYHTQYF. In nucleotides, the CDR3 is TGTGCCAGCAGTGAAGATGGCGGGGGGGCCTTATACCATACGCAGTATTTT.

The rearrangement links TRBV6-2 or TRBV6-3 to TRBJ2-1; D may be TRBD1 (6 bases). The CDR3 is 14 residues long. Germline values: CDR1 MNHEY, CDR2 SVGEGT. V dropped 0 bases and J dropped 5 bases, with 8 bases sitting between them. CDR3 DNA sequence: TGTGCCAGCAGTTACTCCACAGGGAACAATGAGCAGTTCTTC. It is translated as CASSYSTGNNEQFF.

The chain couples TRBV9 to TRBJ2-3; TRBD2 agrees at 7 bases. The CDR3 covers 15 residues. Germline CDR1 is SGDLS and CDR2 is YYNGEE. Trimming took 4 bases from V and 3 from J; bases not matched to a gene: 8. The chain's CDR3 is CASSPGTTYTDTQYF. CDR3 sequence (DNA): TGTGCCAGCAGCCCCGGGACTACTTATACAGATACGCAGTATTTT.

The chain recombines TRBV2 with TRBJ1-2, with TRBD1 identical over 10 bases. The length of the CDR3 is 15 residues. Germline V gives CDR1 SNHLY, CDR2 FYNNEI. J lost 8 bases, V lost 9 bases, and 15 bases had no gene match. The CDR3 reads CASVGQGNSFEGYTF. The CDR3 coding sequence is TGTGCCAGTGTGGGACAGGGGAATTCGTTTGAGGGCTACACCTTC.

V usage is TRBV3-1 (or the pseudogene TRBV3-2) and J usage is TRBJ2-3; 10 bases map to TRBD2. Germline values: CDR1 LGHDT, CDR2 YNNKEL (reference sequence). CDR3 length equals 15 residues. The V and J ends lost 10 bases and 0 bases, in that order; junction bases with no gene match: 7. Here the CDR3 DNA reads TGTGCCACGACTAGCGGGTCGTCTAGCACAGATACGCAGTATTTT. Translated: CATTSGSSSTDTQYF.

V usage is TRBV5-1 and J usage is TRBJ1-2; D may be TRBD1 (5 bases). The V and J ends lost 3 bases and 6 bases respectively, with 12 bases between them. Per the germline V gene, CDR1 is SGHRS and CDR2 is YFSETQ. The CDR3 extends over 13 amino acids. CDR3: CASSSDLGDGYTF. Written as DNA, the CDR3 is TGCGCCAGCAGCTCGGATTTAGGGGATGGCTACACCTTC.

On this clone itself: Sequence at one end of the junction differs from germline and may be a read error. The CDR3 coding sequence is TGTGCCAGTAGTATCCGGGACTATTCCTCCAATGAGCAGTTCTTC. It codes for CASSIRDYSSNEQFF. The J gene is TRBJ2-1, the V gene TRBV19; 7 bases are a match to TRBD2. The length of the CDR3 is 15 residues. Germline V gene lookup returns CDR1 LNHDA and CDR2 SQIVND (reference sequence).

This sequence joins TRBV18 and TRBJ2-3; 12 bases fit TRBD2. V lost 0 bases and J lost 3; bases outside the gene matches: 7. CDR3 length: 18 residues. CDR1 and CDR2 from the germline V gene are KGHSH and LQKENI. CDR3 loop: CASSPPALAGGSTDTQYF. The DNA of the CDR3 is TGTGCCAGCTCACCACCGGCCCTAGCGGGAGGGTCTACAGATACGCAGTATTTT.

The chain is built from TRBV6-4 and TRBJ2-2; TRBD1 agrees at 8 bases. The V gene's germline CDR1 is MRHNA and CDR2 SNTAGT. The CDR3 spans 13 residues. Trimming took 8 bases from V and 4 from J; bases not matched to a gene: 3. DNA of the CDR3: TGTGCCAGCGGAGGGACAGGCACCGGGGAGCTGTTTTTT. This sequence encodes CASGGTGTGELFF.

This chain uses TRBV11-2 with TRBJ2-7; D is perhaps TRBD1 (6 bases). The V gene lost 4 bases and the J gene lost 7 bases, with 17 bases spanning the gap. Germline-derived CDR1 and CDR2 are SGHAT and FQNNGV. This CDR3 has 14 amino acids. The CDR3 sequence: CASSSPRGGLEQYF. The CDR3 nucleotides read TGTGCCAGCAGCTCCCCCAGGGGTGGGTTAGAGCAGTACTTC.

This chain joins TRBV30 and TRBJ1-5; possibly TRBD1 for D (5 bases). Trimming shortened V by 3 bases and J by 7 bases, and 10 bases separated the two germline ends. Germline V gene lookup returns CDR1 GTSNPN and CDR2 SVGIG (reference sequence). This CDR3 is built from 12 residues. DNA for the CDR3: TGTGCCTGGAGCCTCGGGGGGCAGCCCCAGCATTTT. Residues: CAWSLGGQPQHF.

This chain joins TRBV19 and TRBJ2-1; D is possibly TRBD1 (6 bases). Germline CDR1 LNHDA, CDR2 SQIVND (reference sequence). The CDR3 contains 13 residues. Trimming removed 5 bases from V and 11 bases from J, with 16 bases in between. CDR3 sequence reads: CASSPDPGTKQFF. The CDR3 nucleotides are TGTGCCAGTAGTCCGGACCCCGGGACAAAGCAGTTCTTC.

The chain links TRBV7-9 to TRBJ1-3; no clear D. The CDR3 totals 14 residues. Between the trimmed V and J ends, which lost 4 bases and 4 bases, there was a span of 11 bases. In germline, CDR1 is SEHNR, CDR2 FQNEAQ (reference sequence). The CDR3 DNA reads TGTGCCAGCAGCTCTGACAACCAAGGAAACACCATATATTTT. It specifies CASSSDNQGNTIYF.

The CDR3 DNA follows: TGCAGCGTTGAGGCAGGGGGCTATGGCTACACCTTC. It encodes CSVEAGGYGYTF. V gene TRBV29-1 combines with J gene TRBJ1-2; 7 bases are a match to TRBD1. V dropped 3 bases and J dropped 4; count of bases not matched to a gene: 2. This CDR3 has 12 residues. Germline V CDR1 and CDR2: SQVTM, ANQGSEA.